The 15 T cell receptor beta chains below come from one sample, sequenced in a study of tumor and adjacent non-tumor tissue in lung cancer (dated by TCRdb to 2017 to 2018). Library preparation employed multiplex PCR. Sequencer: Illumina HiSeq 2500. TCRbeta libraries were built by three rounds of nested PCR using primers (Table S4), following protocols modified from ARM-PCR. TCRdb applied fastp at Q25 and MiXCR to the public reads, then kept only in-frame beta chains. Identical CDR3 proteins give one entry, which carries the most common genes and DNA. This sample comprises approximately 53,000 distinct CDR3 sequences, 74% of them detected only once. The ten largest clonotypes hold around a quarter of the sample. Bulk unsorted tissue served as the source for RNA extraction, and RNA quality was assessed using a NanoDrop ND-1000 and an Agilent 2100. Distant non-tumor tissue taken more than 3 cm from the tumor edge was used as the normal lung sample.

Material for sequencing was distant non-tumor lung tissue. The receptors originated from a woman aged 60-75 years with non-small cell lung cancer.

Notes on this clonotype: A read error may produce the germline difference seen at one junction end. The chain has TRBV12-3 or TRBV12-4 and TRBJ2-7; TRBD2 matches 8 bases. This CDR3 comprises 15 residues. The CDR3 here is CASTQLAGGSYEQNF. Written as DNA, the CDR3 is TGTGCCAGCACTCAACTGGCGGGGGGTTCCTACGAGCAGAACTTC.

By sample fraction, this clonotype is medium-sized. The chain is built from TRBV4-2 and TRBJ2-7, with D perhaps matching TRBD2 (5 bases). Per the germline V gene, CDR1 is LGHNA and CDR2 is YNFKEQ. The CDR3 totals 15 residues. Deletions cut 2 bases from V and 6 bases from J, with 17 bases between. The CDR3 is CASSQPDGGGSEQYF. CDR3 sequence (DNA): TGTGCCAGCAGCCAACCCGATGGCGGAGGTAGCGAGCAGTACTTC.

To note about this clonotype: At one end, the junction sequence differs from germline, possibly due to a read error. J is TRBJ2-5 and V is TRBV6-5; perhaps TRBD2 as D (5 bases). The V gene's germline CDR1 is MNHEY and CDR2 SVGAGI. This CDR3 is built from 14 residues. CDR3 in amino acids: CTSSARGEEENQYF. CDR3 coding DNA: TGTACCAGCAGTGCCCGGGGAGAGGAAGAGAACCAGTACTTC.

About this clonotype itself: Possible read error: a much larger clone is one base away. The rearrangement links TRBV20-1 to TRBJ2-5; D is perhaps TRBD1 (6 bases). The length of the CDR3 is 13 residues. V shed 7 bases and J shed 2 bases, with 14 bases lying between them. Germline CDR1 is DFQATT and CDR2 is SNEGSKA (reference sequence). CDR3 loop: CSVGDTKQETQYF. CDR3 nucleotides: TGCAGTGTAGGGGACACCAAGCAAGAGACCCAGTACTTC.

As to this clonotype: A read error may be the cause here, since a much bigger clone is one base away. The genes are TRBV6-5 and TRBJ1-2, with D perhaps matching TRBD1 (5 bases). Trimming removed 4 bases at V and 3 bases at J, with 12 bases between. Germline V lookup: CDR1 MNHEY, CDR2 SVGAGI. The CDR3 totals 14 residues. The CDR3 DNA is TGTGCCAGCAGTTCGGGACTGGCATACTATGGCTACACCTTC. As protein: CASSSGLAYYGYTF.

The V call is TRBV29-1, the J call TRBJ2-3; 12 bases fit TRBD2. The CDR3 is 16 amino acids. Germline CDR1 SQVTM, CDR2 ANQGSEA. Trimming at V came to 2 bases and at J to 5 bases, leaving 8 bases not matched to a gene. DNA for the CDR3: TGCAGCGTTGAAATGCCTAGCGGGAGGGCCCGAGATACGCAGTATTTT. Amino acids: CSVEMPSGRARDTQYF.

Sample share makes this clonotype medium-sized. This chain links TRBV6-2 or TRBV6-3 with TRBJ2-3; TRBD2 matches at 9 bases. The CDR3 spans 15 residues. The trim removed 4 bases at V and 4 bases at J, leaving 6 bases unmatched. From germline, CDR1 is MNHEY and CDR2 SVGEGT. The CDR3 region is CASSSGGGAPDTQYF. CDR3 bases: TGTGCCAGCAGTTCGGGCGGGGGGGCCCCAGATACGCAGTATTTT.

This clonotype was found many times. The J gene is TRBJ2-4, the V gene TRBV28; a weak D match, TRBD2 (6 bases). Germline V gene lookup returns CDR1 MDHEN and CDR2 SYDVKM. Trimming removed 5 bases at V and 6 bases at J, with 17 bases between. The CDR3 contains 15 residues. The CDR3 protein is CASSVYGGEGNIQYF. CDR3 nucleotides: TGTGCCAGCAGTGTCTATGGAGGGGAAGGAAACATTCAGTACTTC.

Comments on this clonotype: One junction end does not reproduce the germline sequence, and a read error may be involved. The V gene is TRBV6-6, the J gene TRBJ1-3; a weak D match, TRBD1 (5 bases). CDR1 MNHNY and CDR2 SVGAGI come from the germline V gene (reference sequence). This CDR3 comprises 16 residues. The chain's CDR3 is CASSPTRTLRGNTVYF. As DNA, the CDR3 is TGTGCCAGCAGTCCTACTAGGACATTGAGAGGAAACACCGTATATTTT.

V gene TRBV15 combines with J gene TRBJ1-1; D remains ambiguous. Germline CDR1 LNHNV, CDR2 YYDKDF (reference sequence). The CDR3 runs 13 residues. Trimming pared 5 bases from V and 7 bases from J, leaving 14 bases between. CDR3 sequence (DNA): TGTGCCACCAGCCTCACGGAGAGTCGTGAAGCTTTCTTT. As protein: CATSLTESREAFF.

Relative to its sample, this clonotype is medium-sized. The chain recombines TRBV12-3 or TRBV12-4 with TRBJ2-1; TRBD1 is a possible D gene (5 bases). V shed 3 bases and J shed 5 bases, with 20 bases lying between them. The CDR3 runs to 17 residues. As DNA, the CDR3 is TGTGCCAGCAGTTTGCGCAGGGCTCTTAGTCCGGACAATGAGCAGTTCTTC. Translating gives CASSLRRALSPDNEQFF.

Points on this clonotype: At one boundary the junction diverges from the germline segment, which might be a read error. The rearrangement joins TRBV11-1 to TRBJ2-7; weak D call: TRBD1 (6 bases). The germline V gene encodes CDR1 SGHAT and CDR2 FQDESV (reference sequence). The CDR3 has 15 amino acids. The DNA of the CDR3 is TGTGCCAGCAGCTTGAGCCGGGACACCTCCTACAAGCAGTACTTC. Translating gives CASSLSRDTSYKQYF.

This clonotype was recorded once. The chain combines TRBV28 with TRBJ2-1; D perhaps matches TRBD1 (5 bases). Germline V gene lookup returns CDR1 MDHEN and CDR2 SYDVKM. Trimming shortened V by 7 bases and J by 1 base, and 14 bases separated the two germline ends. The CDR3 is 15 residues long. CDR3 sequence (DNA): TGTGCCAGCATCGCAACAGGTACGTCCTACAATGAGCAGTTCTTC. Protein sequence: CASIATGTSYNEQFF.

On this clonotype: The junction departs from the called germline gene at one end, perhaps through a read error. The CDR3 protein is CASSQGLGGAGLLF. CDR3 sequence (DNA): TGCGCCAGCAGCCAAGGATTGGGGGGCGCAGGGCTATTATTT. This rearrangement joins TRBV4-3 to TRBJ1-4, with D maybe TRBD1 (6 bases). CDR1 LGHNA and CDR2 YSLEER come from the germline V gene. The CDR3 is made up of 14 amino acids.

The J gene is TRBJ2-7, the V gene TRBV28; 9 positions agree with TRBD1. Per the germline V gene, CDR1 is MDHEN and CDR2 is SYDVKM. Trimming took 7 bases from V and 2 from J; bases not matched to a gene: 9. The length of the CDR3 is 15 residues. In DNA, the CDR3 is TGTGCCAGCACTCCTCCGGGACAGGGCCCCTACGAGCAGTACTTC. As protein: CASTPPGQGPYEQYF.